The clone carrying this TCR beta chain was observed many times. No antigen is known for it. A read error is possible here, since a much larger clone lies one base away. Germline V lookup: CDR1 SGHVS, CDR2 FNYEAQ. V was cut by 4 bases and J by 0 bases, with 10 bases left in between. The CDR3 covers 15 residues. This entry comes from a study of metastatic and nonmetastatic thyroid tumors. Study context: Across blood and tumor or nodule tissue, repertoires from malignant and benign thyroid patients were compared with one another. Study findings and constraints: Benign nodules were reported to have significantly lower TCR beta diversity than malignant thyroid tumors, in blood and tumor.

TCRdb re-analyzed the PCR reads using MiXCR. The repertoire holds under 50,000 clones, with 22% as singletons. Every patient was untreated before thyroid surgery. The sequencing sample was made of blood. The TCR sequence derives from a male donor with papillary thyroid cancer or a benign thyroid nodule (not recorded which). Some clones in this sample may be carry-over from other donors' samples. V is TRBV7-6 and J is TRBJ2-1; no definite D call. CDR3 residues: CASSSEHVSYNEQFF. Here the CDR3 DNA reads TGTGCCAGCAGCTCGGAACACGTCTCCTACAATGAGCAGTTCTTC.